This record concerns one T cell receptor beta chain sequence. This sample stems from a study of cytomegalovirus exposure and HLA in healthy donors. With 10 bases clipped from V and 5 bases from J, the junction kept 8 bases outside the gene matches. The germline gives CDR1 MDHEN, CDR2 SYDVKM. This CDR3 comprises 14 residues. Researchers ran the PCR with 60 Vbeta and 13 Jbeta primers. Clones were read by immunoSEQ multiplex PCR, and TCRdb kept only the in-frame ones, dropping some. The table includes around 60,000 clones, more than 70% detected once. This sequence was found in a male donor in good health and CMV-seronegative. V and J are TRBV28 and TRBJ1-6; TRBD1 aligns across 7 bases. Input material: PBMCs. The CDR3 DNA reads TGTGCCACCAGGGGGACAGCAGATAATTCACCCCTCCACTTT. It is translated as CATRGTADNSPLHF.